Below are 27 T cell receptor beta chains sequenced from a single sample in a study of human T cells and chemical hapten exposure. As for time point: patch test 2, 6 weeks after DPC sensitization. Treatment reported: therapeutic diphenylcyclopropenone sensitization with weekly scalp DPC. From the RACE reads, TCRdb called clonotypes with MiXCR, one entry per CDR3 protein. The data contain approximately 120,000 distinct CDR3 sequences, approximately 8.8% of them singletons. Material: whole blood, obtained in connection with sensitization to the hapten diphenylcyclopropenone (DPC). These receptors were obtained from a woman in her thirties or forties with alopecia areata. Some clones in this sample may be carry-over from other donors' samples.

This CDR3 reads CASSPEQGVGEKLFF. CDR3 bases: TGTGCCAGCAGCCCCGAACAGGGGGTGGGTGAAAAACTGTTTTTT. This chain uses TRBV7-9 with TRBJ1-4, with 8 nucleotides matching TRBD1. The V and J ends lost 5 bases and 7 bases, in that order; junction bases with no gene match: 9. The CDR3 has 15 amino acids. The germline gives CDR1 SEHNR, CDR2 FQNEAQ (reference sequence).

Only one count was recorded for this clonotype. The chain has TRBV27 and TRBJ2-7; D is unclear. CDR3 size: 13 residues. Germline-derived CDR1 and CDR2 are MNHEY and SMNVEV (reference sequence). V lost 3 bases and J 3 bases, leaving 9 bases between the germline ends. CDR3 loop: CASSFQVDYEQYF. The CDR3 bases are TGTGCCAGCAGTTTCCAAGTAGACTACGAGCAGTACTTC.

The V call is TRBV6-2 or TRBV6-3, the J call TRBJ2-6, with 8 bases lining up with TRBD1. Germline CDR1 MNHEY, CDR2 SVGEGT. This CDR3 contains 16 residues. V shed 5 bases and J 5 bases; nucleotides not matched to a gene: 8. CDR3 amino acids: CASSTTGGTRANVLTF. The CDR3 DNA sequence: TGTGCCAGCAGTACAACAGGGGGAACTCGGGCCAACGTCCTGACTTTC.

J is TRBJ2-5 and V is TRBV3-1, with D possibly matching TRBD1 (5 bases). The germline V gene has CDR1 LGHDT and CDR2 YNNKEL (reference sequence). Trimming took off 3 bases at V and 5 bases at J, with 10 bases between the two ends. The CDR3 spans 13 residues. The CDR3 DNA is TGTGCCAGCAGCCAGACAGCTACCGAGACCCAGTACTTC. Translation: CASSQTATETQYF.

The chain uses TRBV18 and TRBJ2-5; D may correspond to TRBD1 or TRBD2 (6 bases each). The CDR3 consists of 14 residues. V was trimmed by 2 bases and J by 6 bases, leaving 13 bases between them. Per germline, CDR1 KGHSH and CDR2 LQKENI. CDR3 DNA sequence: TGTGCCAGCTCACCATCGGGGGCTCTACAGACCCAGTACTTC. As protein: CASSPSGALQTQYF.

This clonotype was counted between two and nine times. The V call is TRBV28, the J call TRBJ2-1; 8 positions agree with TRBD2. Germline V CDR1 and CDR2: MDHEN, SYDVKM. This CDR3 has 15 amino acids. Trimming removed 5 bases from V and 1 base from J; junction bases left unmatched: 4. CDR3 in DNA: TGTGCCAGCAGTGCGGGGGGCGGGTCCTACAATGAGCAGTTCTTC. It codes for CASSAGGGSYNEQFF.

This clonotype was counted a few times. This sequence joins TRBV5-1 and TRBJ2-2; D is unresolved. The CDR3 covers 14 residues. The V end lost 5 bases, the J end lost 0 bases, and 8 bases lay between the germline ends. Germline-derived CDR1 and CDR2 are SGHRS and YFSETQ. The CDR3 sequence: CASRISPNTGELFF. DNA of the CDR3: TGCGCCAGCAGAATCAGTCCGAACACCGGGGAGCTGTTTTTT.

This clonotype was recorded a few times. The chain joins TRBV4-2 to TRBJ2-3; TRBD2 agrees at 8 bases. The CDR3 is 17 residues long. The germline V gene encodes CDR1 LGHNA and CDR2 YNFKEQ. V lost 1 base, J lost 4 bases, and 10 bases stayed unmatched. The CDR3 DNA reads as TGTGCCAGCAGCCAAGCCATACGGGGGGGCATAGCAGATACGCAGTATTTT. Encoded protein: CASSQAIRGGIADTQYF.

This chain uses TRBV11-3 with TRBJ2-2; tentatively, D is TRBD1 (6 bases). The CDR3 has 13 amino acids. V shed 5 bases and J shed 8 bases, with 12 bases lying between them. The germline CDR1 and CDR2 sequences are SGHNT and YENEEA. CDR3 in DNA: TGTGCCAGCAGCGAGAGGGGGTCAGGGGAGCTGTTTTTT. Encoded protein: CASSERGSGELFF.

This clonotype showed up many times. The gene calls are TRBV29-1 and TRBJ2-7, with D perhaps matching TRBD1 (5 bases). V shed 4 bases and J shed 5 bases, with 12 bases lying between them. CDR1 and CDR2 from the germline V gene are SQVTM and ANQGSEA. This CDR3 contains 12 residues. This CDR3 reads CSVGAGWNEQYF. The DNA of the CDR3 is TGCAGCGTTGGGGCAGGGTGGAACGAGCAGTACTTC.

This clonotype was seen ten or more times. The J gene is TRBJ2-1, the V gene TRBV19; 7 nucleotides agree with TRBD2. The length of the CDR3 is 15 residues. Germline loops: CDR1 LNHDA, CDR2 SQIVND (reference sequence). The V and J ends lost 3 bases and 3 bases, in that order; junction bases with no gene match: 5. In DNA form, the CDR3 reads TGTGCCAGTAGTATGGTTGCTAGCGGCTACAATGAGCAGTTCTTC. It yields the protein CASSMVASGYNEQFF.

The chain employs TRBV7-2 and TRBJ2-5; TRBD1 matches 7 bases. The CDR3 runs to 13 residues. From germline, CDR1 is SGHTA and CDR2 FQGNSA. Trimming removed 5 bases from V and 4 bases from J; junction bases left unmatched: 4. The CDR3 DNA is TGTGCCAGCAGCAAGAACAGGGGAGAGACCCAGTACTTC. It translates to CASSKNRGETQYF. Based on the CDR3 plus reference TRBV7-2 and TRBJ2-5, the full variable domain is GAGVSQSPSNKVTEKGKDVELRCDPISGHTALYWYRQSLGQGLEFLIYFQGNSAPDKSGLPSDRFSAERTGGSVSTLTIQRTQQEDSAVYLCASSKNRGETQYFGPGTRLLVL.

The V gene is TRBV7-2, the J gene TRBJ2-3; D perhaps matches TRBD1 (6 bases). V was shortened by 5 bases and J by 2 bases, with 11 bases between the two germline ends. Germline CDR1 SGHTA, CDR2 FQGNSA. CDR3 length: 14 residues. This chain's CDR3 is CASSKQGFTDTQYF. The CDR3 nucleotides are TGTGCCAGCAGCAAACAGGGATTCACAGATACGCAGTATTTT.

The gene calls are TRBV12-3 or TRBV12-4 and TRBJ2-1; 13 bases align to TRBD2. The V segment lost 6 bases and the J segment 8 bases; nucleotides outside the gene matches: 10. This CDR3 contains 16 residues. The DNA of the CDR3 is TGTGCCAGCAGGGGGACTAGCGGGGTCCCCCGGGATGAGCAGTTCTTC. Protein: CASRGTSGVPRDEQFF.

This clonotype was seen a handful of times. The J gene is TRBJ2-1, the V gene TRBV4-2, with 9 positions matching TRBD1. The CDR3 sequence is 16 residues long. Losses at the gene ends were 0 bases for V and 8 bases for J; bases not matched to a gene: 8. Germline V CDR1 and CDR2: LGHNA, YNFKEQ. CDR3 sequence reads: CASSQDITGGFDEQFF. For the CDR3, the DNA is TGTGCCAGCAGCCAAGATATCACAGGGGGCTTCGATGAGCAGTTCTTC.

This clonotype occurred many times. At one of its ends the junction is not consistent with the germline gene, which may arise from a read error. This chain joins TRBV13 and TRBJ2-1; 11 bases are shared with TRBD2. Germline V CDR1 and CDR2: PRHDT, FYEKMQ (reference sequence). The CDR3 runs 15 residues. CDR3 sequence reads: CASSLGLAGSSEQFF. In DNA, the CDR3 is TGTGCCAGCAGCCTAGGACTAGCGGGTTCATCTGAGCAGTTCTTC.

The table lists this clonotype with many counts. The gene calls are TRBV6-2 or TRBV6-3 and TRBJ2-5; TRBD2 aligns across 9 bases. Germline CDR1 reads MNHEY; CDR2 reads SVGEGT. CDR3 size: 16 residues. The trim removed 5 bases at V and 5 bases at J, leaving 12 bases unmatched. This chain's CDR3 is CASSPNRGGAWETQYF. The CDR3 DNA is TGTGCCAGCAGTCCAAACCGCGGGGGGGCCTGGGAGACCCAGTACTTC.

This clonotype turned up a few times. V and J are TRBV18 and TRBJ1-1, with TRBD1 as a possible D gene (6 bases). CDR1 and CDR2 (germline): KGHSH, LQKENI. This CDR3 region has 13 residues. The CDR3 sequence is CAAHREMNTEAFF. As DNA, the CDR3 is TGTGCGGCCCACAGGGAAATGAACACTGAAGCTTTCTTT. Complete variable domain (other parts from reference TRBV18 and TRBJ1-1): NAGVMQNPRHLVRRRGQEARLRCSPMKGHSHVYWYRQLPEEGLKFMVYLQKENIIDESGMPKERFSAEFPKEGPSILRIQQVVRGDSAAYFCAAHREMNTEAFFGQGTRLTVV.

This clonotype has a handful of counts. The V and J genes are TRBV12-3 or TRBV12-4 and TRBJ2-3; a possible D gene is TRBD2 (6 bases). Trimming pared 2 bases from V and 4 bases from J, leaving 16 bases between. The CDR3 extends over 16 amino acids. CDR3 nucleotides: TGTGCCAGCAGTTTATTCCGGGACTCAGCGGCAGATACGCAGTATTTT. It codes for CASSLFRDSAADTQYF.

The V and J genes are TRBV7-9 and TRBJ2-2, with D perhaps TRBD1 (6 bases). This CDR3 is 15 amino acids long. Germline V gene data show CDR1 as SEHNR and CDR2 as FQNEAQ (reference sequence). V was cut by 5 bases and J by 4 bases, with 14 bases left in between. The CDR3 loop reads CASSANRVSTGELFF. DNA for the CDR3: TGTGCCAGCAGCGCAAACAGGGTTAGCACCGGGGAGCTGTTTTTT.

This clonotype has more than one count but fewer than ten. V usage is TRBV3-1 and J usage is TRBJ1-5; 7 bases match TRBD1. The length of the CDR3 is 16 residues. J lost 2 bases, V lost 0 bases, and 4 bases had no gene match. From germline, CDR1 is LGHDT and CDR2 YNNKEL (reference sequence). In DNA, the CDR3 is TGTGCCAGCAGCCAAGATAGGGGGACAGGCAATCAGCCCCAGCATTTT. This sequence encodes CASSQDRGTGNQPQHF.

This clonotype was detected only a few times. The rearrangement joins TRBV28 to TRBJ1-5; 9 nucleotides match TRBD1. This CDR3 comprises 14 residues. The germline V gene has CDR1 MDHEN and CDR2 SYDVKM. V lost 6 bases and J lost 6; bases outside the gene matches: 6. The CDR3 nucleotides are TGTGCCAGCAGACGGACAGGGGAAGGTCAGCCCCAGCATTTT. Protein: CASRRTGEGQPQHF.

This clonotype was observed at least ten times. CDR3 sequence reads: CASSREGPYEQYF. The CDR3 DNA follows: TGTGCCAGCAGCCGGGAAGGGCCCTACGAGCAGTACTTC. This rearrangement joins TRBV4-2 to TRBJ2-7, with D unresolved. The germline gives CDR1 LGHNA, CDR2 YNFKEQ. The V and J ends lost 4 bases and 2 bases respectively, with 9 bases between them. The CDR3 runs 13 residues.

The V call is TRBV7-2, the J call TRBJ1-5; D remains ambiguous. The CDR3 spans 14 residues. CDR1 and CDR2 (germline): SGHTA, FQGNSA. Trimming shortened V by 0 bases and J by 3 bases, and 6 bases separated the two germline ends. The CDR3 DNA follows: TGTGCCAGCAGCTTAGCTCGGGACAATCAGCCCCAGCATTTT. Translation gives CASSLARDNQPQHF.

This clonotype showed up many times. V usage is TRBV7-2 and J usage is TRBJ1-2; 8 nucleotides align to TRBD1. The CDR3 totals 18 residues. Germline values: CDR1 SGHTA, CDR2 FQGNSA. Trimming took 5 bases from V and 2 from J; bases not matched to a gene: 16. Written as DNA, the CDR3 is TGTGCCAGCAGCCGCTCTCCGGGACAGGAGGTCTCGAACTATGGCTACACCTTC. Translated, it gives CASSRSPGQEVSNYGYTF.

This clonotype came up a few times. The chain joins TRBV7-8 to TRBJ2-1; no reliable D call. Deletions cut 6 bases from V and 5 bases from J, with 14 bases between. This CDR3 comprises 14 residues. Germline V lookup: CDR1 SGHVS, CDR2 FQNEAQ. DNA of the CDR3: TGTGCCAGCAGTCCTCTATACACTGACAATGAGCAGTTCTTC. Its protein is CASSPLYTDNEQFF.

The sample holds a few counts of this clonotype. The V gene is TRBV18, the J gene TRBJ1-5, with D possibly TRBD1 on 5 matching bases. The V gene lost 2 bases and the J gene lost 5 bases, with 13 bases spanning the gap. The CDR3 contains 15 residues. Germline CDR1 and CDR2: KGHSH and LQKENI. The CDR3 DNA follows: TGTGCCAGCTCACCATATTGGGGCAGGGATCAGCCCCAGCATTTT. Protein sequence: CASSPYWGRDQPQHF.